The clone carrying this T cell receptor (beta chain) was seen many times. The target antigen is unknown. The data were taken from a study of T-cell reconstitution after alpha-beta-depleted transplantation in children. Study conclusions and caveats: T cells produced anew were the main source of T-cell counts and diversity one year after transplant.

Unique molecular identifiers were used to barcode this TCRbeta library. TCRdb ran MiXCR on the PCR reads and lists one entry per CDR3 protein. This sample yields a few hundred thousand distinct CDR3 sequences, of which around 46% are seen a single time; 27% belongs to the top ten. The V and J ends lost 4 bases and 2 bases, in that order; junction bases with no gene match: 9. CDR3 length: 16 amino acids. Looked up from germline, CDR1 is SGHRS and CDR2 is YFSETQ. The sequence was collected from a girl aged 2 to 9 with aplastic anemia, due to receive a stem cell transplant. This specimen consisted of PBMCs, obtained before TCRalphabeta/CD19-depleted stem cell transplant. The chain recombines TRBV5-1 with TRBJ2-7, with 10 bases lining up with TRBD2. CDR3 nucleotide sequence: TGCGCCAGCAGCATGGGGCAAACTAGCGGGACCTACGAGCAGTACTTC. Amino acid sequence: CASSMGQTSGTYEQYF.